The 24 T cell receptor beta chains listed next were all sequenced from one sample in a study of blood T cell repertoires in COVID-19. Libraries were prepared by immunoSEQ multiplex PCR; TCRdb keeps only in-frame clonotypes and omits some of them. The sample records 14,000 or so clones, approximately 84% being singletons. Sequencing was carried out using peripheral blood. These receptors were taken from a human donor in a cohort sampled during active COVID-19.

The chain joins TRBV7-2 to TRBJ2-2; TRBD1 agrees at 8 bases. V shed 5 bases and J 7 bases; nucleotides not matched to a gene: 6. Germline V CDR1 and CDR2: SGHTA, FQGNSA. CDR3 size: 14 residues. The CDR3 DNA sequence: TGTGCCAGCAGCATTCAGGGGGCCGGCGGGGAGCTGTTTTTT. Translation gives CASSIQGAGGELFF. The full variable domain, in which reference TRBV7-2 and TRBJ2-2 provide the parts outside the CDR3, is GAGVSQSPSNKVTEKGKDVELRCDPISGHTALYWYRQSLGQGLEFLIYFQGNSAPDKSGLPSDRFSAERTGGSVSTLTIQRTQQEDSAVYLCASSIQGAGGELFFGEGSRLTVL.

The rearrangement uses TRBV11-3 and TRBJ2-3; D is perhaps TRBD2 (6 bases). The CDR3 runs 15 residues. Germline CDR1 and CDR2: SGHNT and YENEEA. The V end was cut by 7 bases, the J end by 1 base, with 15 bases between. CDR3 sequence reads: CASTGATGGTDTQYF. Written as DNA, the CDR3 is TGTGCCAGCACCGGAGCGACGGGGGGCACAGATACGCAGTATTTT.

This clone has just a few counts. The J gene is TRBJ2-5, the V gene TRBV7-8; D call uncertain. The germline V gene has CDR1 SGHVS and CDR2 FQNEAQ. V was pared by 1 base and J by 7 bases, with 10 bases between. The CDR3 spans 13 residues. The CDR3 sequence: CASSLDKPGTQYF. The CDR3, as DNA: TGTGCCAGCAGCTTAGACAAGCCGGGGACCCAGTACTTC.

The chain is built from TRBV7-9 and TRBJ2-3, with D perhaps TRBD1 (6 bases). Germline V lookup: CDR1 SEHNR, CDR2 FQNEAQ (reference sequence). The V gene lost 2 bases and the J gene lost 0 bases, with 21 bases spanning the gap. The CDR3 is 19 amino acids. The CDR3 bases are TGTGCCAGCAGCTTACCAGTGGTCAGGGGCCGATATAGCACAGATACGCAGTATTTT. As protein: CASSLPVVRGRYSTDTQYF. The full variable domain, in which reference TRBV7-9 and TRBJ2-3 provide the parts outside the CDR3, is DTGVSQNPRHKITKRGQNVTFRCDPISEHNRLYWYRQTLGQGPEFLTYFQNEAQLEKSRLLSDRFSAERPKGSFSTLEIQRTEQGDSAMYLCASSLPVVRGRYSTDTQYFGPGTRLTVL.

This chain connects TRBV28 to TRBJ1-1; the match to TRBD1 covers 7 bases. Trimming took 6 bases from V and 0 from J; bases not matched to a gene: 10. Germline V gene lookup returns CDR1 MDHEN and CDR2 SYDVKM. The CDR3 is made up of 16 amino acids. The CDR3 DNA is TGTGCCAGCAGGGCAGGGGGACCTAACATGAACACTGAAGCTTTCTTT. This gives the protein CASRAGGPNMNTEAFF.

The chain has TRBV27 and TRBJ1-6; 7 positions match TRBD1. V trimming: 5 bases; J trimming: 9 bases; junction bases outside the gene matches: 7. Germline lookup yields CDR1 MNHEY and CDR2 SMNVEV (reference sequence). This CDR3 has 14 amino acids. DNA of the CDR3: TGTGCCAGCAGTCCGGCAGGGGGTGGTTCACCCCTCCACTTT. As protein: CASSPAGGGSPLHF.

This chain links TRBV10-3 with TRBJ2-3, with 7 positions matching TRBD2. The length of the CDR3 is 16 residues. J was trimmed by 7 bases and V by 6 bases; bases with no gene match: 16. Germline V gives CDR1 ENHRY, CDR2 SYGVKD. This CDR3 reads CAIRGLDTGGSNTQYF. The CDR3 coding sequence is TGTGCCATCAGAGGTCTTGATACGGGAGGATCAAATACGCAGTATTTT.

The sample holds a few counts of this clone. The chain has TRBV4-3 and TRBJ2-7; 9 bases map to TRBD1. The CDR3 contains 13 residues. With V trimmed by 1 base and J by 8 bases, 3 bases remained unmatched. Germline V gene data show CDR1 as LGHNA and CDR2 as YSLEER. The CDR3 nucleotides read TGCGCCAGCAGCCAAGGGACAGGGGATAAGCAGTACTTC. Translated: CASSQGTGDKQYF.

This sequence joins TRBV9 and TRBJ2-7, with D possibly being TRBD2 (6 bases). Looked up from germline, CDR1 is SGDLS and CDR2 is YYNGEE. CDR3 length: 15 amino acids. The ends were cut back, 4 bases at V and 2 bases at J, with 16 bases in the middle. CDR3 in DNA: TGTGCCAGCAGCCCGAGGAGGGGAAACACCTACGAGCAGTACTTC. Encoded protein: CASSPRRGNTYEQYF.

The chain links TRBV11-2 to TRBJ2-2, with TRBD1 matching over 8 bases. Per germline, CDR1 SGHAT and CDR2 FQNNGV. The CDR3 runs to 16 residues. The V gene end was trimmed by 4 bases and the J gene end by 8 bases; junction bases not matched to a gene: 12. The CDR3 here is CASSSRGQGARGELFF. The CDR3 bases are TGTGCCAGCAGCTCTAGAGGGCAGGGGGCTCGAGGGGAGCTGTTTTTT.

The sample holds a few counts of this clone. The chain joins TRBV11-3 to TRBJ2-7; 8 bases fit TRBD1. The V gene's germline CDR1 is SGHNT and CDR2 YENEEA. V trimming: 5 bases; J trimming: 2 bases; junction bases outside the gene matches: 8. CDR3 length equals 15 residues. CDR3 nucleotide sequence: TGTGCCAGCAGCGCCGACAGGGGCCCAACCTACGAGCAGTACTTC. Translation gives CASSADRGPTYEQYF.

This sequence joins TRBV4-2 and TRBJ2-1; TRBD2 matches 7 bases. Trimming cost V 1 base and J 8 bases; bases outside gene matches: 14. Looked up from germline, CDR1 is LGHNA and CDR2 is YNFKEQ. The CDR3 spans 17 residues. The CDR3 DNA reads TGTGCCAGCAGCCAAGGATCGCGAGCGGGAATCGGAGATGAGCAGTTCTTC. It specifies CASSQGSRAGIGDEQFF.

The chain joins TRBV15 to TRBJ1-1; D is uncertain. The germline V gene has CDR1 LNHNV and CDR2 YYDKDF (reference sequence). This CDR3 region has 18 residues. The V end lost 0 bases, the J end lost 3 bases, and 20 bases lay between the germline ends. The CDR3 region has the DNA TGTGCCACCAGCAGAGATACTGCAATGGAGTTTACCGACACTGAAGCTTTCTTT. Translated, it gives CATSRDTAMEFTDTEAFF. Full variable domain (outside the CDR3, taken from reference TRBV15 and TRBJ1-1): DAMVIQNPRYQVTQFGKPVTLSCSQTLNHNVMYWYQQKSSQAPKLLFHYYDKDFNNEADTPDNFQSRRPNTSFCFLDIRSPGLGDTAMYLCATSRDTAMEFTDTEAFFGQGTRLTVV.

The CDR3 DNA reads TGTGCCAGCAGTACACGGACTAGCGGGACCTCCTACAATGAGCAGTTCTTC. As protein: CASSTRTSGTSYNEQFF. The V and J genes are TRBV28 and TRBJ2-1, with 12 bases lining up with TRBD2. The CDR3 contains 17 residues. Germline V gene sequence: CDR1 MDHEN, CDR2 SYDVKM. J was trimmed by 0 bases and V by 5 bases; bases with no gene match: 5.

The rearrangement joins TRBV15 to TRBJ1-2, with D uncertain. Trimming took 5 bases from V and 5 from J, leaving 21 bases between them. This CDR3 has 16 residues. Germline assignment: CDR1 LNHNV and CDR2 YYDKDF (reference sequence). CDR3 in DNA: TGTGCCACCAGCCGAGCACTATCCTTAACCCCATATGGCTACACCTTC. As protein: CATSRALSLTPYGYTF.

The gene calls are TRBV6-5 and TRBJ1-2; D perhaps matches TRBD1 (6 bases). The CDR3 covers 15 residues. The germline CDR1 and CDR2 sequences are MNHEY and SVGAGI. Trimming left V 2 bases short and J 4 bases short, with 14 bases between. CDR3 sequence: CASSYRETGAYGYTF. CDR3 DNA sequence: TGTGCCAGCAGTTACAGGGAGACAGGAGCCTATGGCTACACCTTC.

The chain's CDR3 is CASSGGDNQPQHF. DNA of the CDR3: TGCGCCAGCAGCGGGGGGGACAATCAGCCCCAGCATTTT. The chain has TRBV5-1 and TRBJ1-5, with a weak D call TRBD1 (5 bases). CDR1 and CDR2 from the germline V gene are SGHRS and YFSETQ. Trimming shortened V by 4 bases and J by 3 bases, and 8 bases separated the two germline ends. The CDR3 has 13 residues.

The chain carries TRBV7-6 and TRBJ2-5, with a possible D match to TRBD2 (6 bases). Looked up from germline, CDR1 is SGHVS and CDR2 is FNYEAQ. CDR3 size: 15 residues. Trimming took off 4 bases at V and 3 bases at J, with 15 bases between the two ends. The CDR3 coding sequence is TGTGCCAGCAGCTCCCGAGGCGCGGGAAAAGAGACCCAGTACTTC. Translating gives CASSSRGAGKETQYF.

The V gene is TRBV7-2, the J gene TRBJ1-6, with D unclear. Per germline, CDR1 SGHTA and CDR2 FQGNSA. The V and J ends lost 5 bases and 12 bases respectively, with 14 bases between them. This CDR3 spans 13 amino acids. DNA for the CDR3: TGTGCCAGCAGCCTCAATGTGGGAGGACCCCTCCACTTT. Its protein is CASSLNVGGPLHF.

This clone showed up just a few times. This rearrangement joins TRBV5-6 to TRBJ2-5, with TRBD2 matching over 8 bases. This CDR3 region has 14 residues. Germline V gene sequence: CDR1 SGHDT, CDR2 YYEEEE. After removal of 6 bases from V and 4 bases from J, the junction contained 8 bases not matched to a gene. In DNA form, the CDR3 reads TGTGCCAGCACCCCGGGGGGGGGTGGAGAGACCCAGTACTTC. The encoded protein is CASTPGGGGETQYF. Complete variable domain (other parts from reference TRBV5-6 and TRBJ2-5): DAGVTQSPTHLIKTRGQQVTLRCSPKSGHDTVSWYQQALGQGPQFIFQYYEEEERQRGNFPDRFSGHQFPNYSSELNVNALLLGDSALYLCASTPGGGGETQYFGPGTRLLVL.

This chain links TRBV27 with TRBJ2-1; TRBD2 matches 12 bases. Trimming took 5 bases from V and 4 from J; bases not matched to a gene: 3. The CDR3 runs to 15 residues. Germline V gene lookup returns CDR1 MNHEY and CDR2 SMNVEV (reference sequence). DNA of the CDR3: TGTGCCAGCAGTGCGACTAGCGGGAGTTACAATGAGCAGTTCTTC. It specifies CASSATSGSYNEQFF.

The rearrangement links TRBV6-2 or TRBV6-3 to TRBJ1-5, with D tentatively TRBD1 (6 bases). The V end was cut by 5 bases, the J end by 3 bases, with 14 bases between. Germline assignment: CDR1 MNHEY and CDR2 SVGEGT. The CDR3 sequence is 15 residues long. CDR3 sequence (DNA): TGTGCCAGCAGTAACCCGACAGGCTCCAATCAGCCCCAGCATTTT. It is translated as CASSNPTGSNQPQHF.

The rearrangement uses TRBV29-1 and TRBJ2-5; D ambiguous. Germline values: CDR1 SQVTM, CDR2 ANQGSEA. The length of the CDR3 is 15 residues. V was pared by 1 base and J by 1 base, with 13 bases between. The CDR3 reads CSVEGSSVLQETQYF. The CDR3 nucleotides read TGCAGCGTTGAAGGTTCTTCGGTTCTCCAAGAGACCCAGTACTTC.

The V and J genes are TRBV5-5 and TRBJ2-6; 11 nucleotides agree with TRBD1. Germline CDR1 reads SGHKS; CDR2 reads YYEKEE (reference sequence). This CDR3 is built from 17 residues. Trimming took 4 bases from V and 1 from J; bases not matched to a gene: 4. The CDR3 DNA sequence: TGTGCCAGCAGCCCCGGGACAGGGGGATCTGGGGCCAACGTCCTGACTTTC. This encodes CASSPGTGGSGANVLTF. The complete variable domain, with remaining parts taken from reference TRBV5-5 and TRBJ2-6, reads DAGVTQSPTHLIKTRGQQVTLRCSPISGHKSVSWYQQVLGQGPQFIFQYYEKEERGRGNFPDRFSARQFPNYSSELNVNALLLGDSALYLCASSPGTGGSGANVLTFGAGSRLTVL.